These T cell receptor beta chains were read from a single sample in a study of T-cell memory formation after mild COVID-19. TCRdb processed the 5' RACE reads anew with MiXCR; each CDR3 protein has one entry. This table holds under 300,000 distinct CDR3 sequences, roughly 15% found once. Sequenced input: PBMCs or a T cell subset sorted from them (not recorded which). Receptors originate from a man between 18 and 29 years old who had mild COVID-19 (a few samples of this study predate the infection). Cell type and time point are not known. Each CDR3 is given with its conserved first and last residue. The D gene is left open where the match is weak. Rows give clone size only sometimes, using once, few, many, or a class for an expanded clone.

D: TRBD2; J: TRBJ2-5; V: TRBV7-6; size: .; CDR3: CASSSTLLSGGTQYF; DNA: TGTGCCAGCAGCTCAACACTCCTTAGCGGGGGGACCCAGTACTTC
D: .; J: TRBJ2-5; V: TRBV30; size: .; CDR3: CAWSGGERETQYF; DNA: TGTGCCTGGAGTGGAGGGGAGAGGGAGACCCAGTACTTC
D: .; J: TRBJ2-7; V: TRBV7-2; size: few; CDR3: CASSLVYSGNNEQYF; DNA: TGTGCCAGCAGCTTAGTCTACTCAGGGAATAACGAGCAGTACTTC
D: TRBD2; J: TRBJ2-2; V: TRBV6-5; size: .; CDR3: CASSFGGGASGELFF; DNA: TGTGCCAGCAGTTTTGGCGGGGGGGCATCCGGGGAGCTGTTTTTT
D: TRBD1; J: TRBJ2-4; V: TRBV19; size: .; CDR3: CASSIVAGTGGNIQYF; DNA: TGTGCCAGTAGTATAGTGGCCGGGACAGGGGGGAACATTCAGTACTTC
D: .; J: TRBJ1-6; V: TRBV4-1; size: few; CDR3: CASSQGPGVHNSPLHF; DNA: TGCGCCAGCAGCCAAGGCCCAGGGGTTCATAATTCACCCCTCCACTTT
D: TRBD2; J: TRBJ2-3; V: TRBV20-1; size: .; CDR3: CSARDSGGTKGTDTQYF; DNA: TGCAGTGCTAGAGACTCCGGGGGGACTAAGGGCACAGATACGCAGTATTTT
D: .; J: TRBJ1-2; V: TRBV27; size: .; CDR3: CASSAYQGLSNYGYTF; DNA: TGTGCCAGCAGTGCGTACCAGGGACTGTCTAACTATGGCTACACCTTC
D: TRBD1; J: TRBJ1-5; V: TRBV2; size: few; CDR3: CASRGTGRGQPQHF; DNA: TGTGCCAGCAGGGGGACAGGTCGGGGTCAGCCCCAGCATTTT
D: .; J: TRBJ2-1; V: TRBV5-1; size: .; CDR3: CASMGMAGLAYNEQFF; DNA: TGCGCCAGCATGGGGATGGCCGGATTGGCCTACAATGAGCAGTTCTTC
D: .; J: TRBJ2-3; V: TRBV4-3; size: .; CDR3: CASSQDQGVNTQYF; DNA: TGCGCCAGCAGCCAAGATCAGGGAGTTAATACGCAGTATTTT
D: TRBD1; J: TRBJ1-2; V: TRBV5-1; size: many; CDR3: CASSLAGTGNYGYTF; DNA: TGTGCCAGCAGCTTGGCCGGGACAGGGAACTATGGCTACACCTTC
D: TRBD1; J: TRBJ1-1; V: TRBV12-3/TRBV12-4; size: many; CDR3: CASSPSRGGLVNTEAFF; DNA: TGTGCCAGCAGCCCTTCTAGAGGGGGCCTCGTGAACACTGAAGCTTTCTTT
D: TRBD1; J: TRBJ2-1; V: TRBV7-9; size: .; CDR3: CASTGWDRGTDEQFF; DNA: TGTGCCAGCACCGGCTGGGACAGGGGTACTGATGAGCAGTTCTTC
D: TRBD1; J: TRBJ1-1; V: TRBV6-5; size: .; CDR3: CASRDLTGWPEAFF; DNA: TGTGCCAGCAGAGACCTGACAGGGTGGCCTGAAGCTTTCTTT
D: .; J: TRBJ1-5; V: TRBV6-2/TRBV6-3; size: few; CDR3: CASNQGYQPQHF; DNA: TGTGCCAGCAATCAGGGTTATCAGCCCCAGCATTTT
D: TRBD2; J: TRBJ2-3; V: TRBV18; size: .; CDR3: CASSPKAGGTDTQYF; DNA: TGTGCCAGCTCACCAAAGGCGGGGGGGACGGATACGCAGTATTTT
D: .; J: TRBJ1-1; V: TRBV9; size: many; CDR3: CASSAYGGGNAFF; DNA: TGTGCCAGCAGCGCCTATGGTGGGGGGAATGCTTTCTTT
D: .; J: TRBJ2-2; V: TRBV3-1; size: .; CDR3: CASSQGTTNTGELFF; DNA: TGTGCCAGCAGCCAAGGGACTACGAACACCGGGGAGCTGTTTTTT
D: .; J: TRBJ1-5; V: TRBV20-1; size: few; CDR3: CSARTANNQPQHF; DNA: TGCAGTGCCAGGACAGCGAACAATCAGCCCCAGCATTTT
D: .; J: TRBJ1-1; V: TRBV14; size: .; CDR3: CASSLWGGAEAFF; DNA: TGTGCCAGCAGCTTATGGGGGGGCGCTGAAGCTTTCTTT
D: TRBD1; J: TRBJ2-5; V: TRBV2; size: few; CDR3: CASSKELPGRTGLGETQYF; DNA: TGTGCCAGCAGCAAGGAACTCCCGGGGCGGACAGGGTTGGGAGAGACCCAGTACTTC